The clone carrying this T cell receptor (delta chain) is termed medium-sized. The data stem from a study of gamma-delta T cells after stem cell transplantation. Germline CDR1 and CDR2: TSWWSYY and QGS. The CDR3 is 23 amino acids. The V and J ends lost 2 bases and 4 bases, in that order; junction bases with no gene match: 28. TCRdb reprocessed the RT-PCR reads through CATT. The sample holds a few hundred delta-chain clones; about 17% are singletons and the top ten take more than 70%. The sequence came from a human donor. It is not recorded whose cells these are; they may come from a transplant donor. The J gene is TRDJ1, the V gene TRDV1; 10 bases fit TRDD3. Material: gamma-delta T cells. CDR3 nucleotide sequence: TGTGCTCTTGGGGAAAAGGTTCATCCTTCCAACGGGGGATACGGCCCTTTGGGCGATAAACTCATCTTT. As protein: CALGEKVHPSNGGYGPLGDKLIF.